The T cell receptor (beta chain) described here comes from a study of cytomegalovirus exposure and HLA in healthy donors. With respect to this clone: Antigen: not known.

Losses at the gene ends were 4 bases for V and 14 bases for J; bases not matched to a gene: 5. CDR1 and CDR2 from the germline V gene are MNHEY and SVGAGI. This CDR3 is built from 11 residues. PCR amplification relied on 60 Vbeta primers (plus 13 Jbeta primers). Clones were read by immunoSEQ multiplex PCR, and TCRdb kept only the in-frame ones, dropping some. The table includes about 100,000 clones, around 80% detected once. At the time of sampling, donors were nominally healthy, though unrecorded immune exposures were likely. The study's findings and limits: In a later analysis, donors in an Asian-associated ancestry cluster reportedly had fewer N-insertions in productive TCRs than the cohort mean.

Sequencing input: PBMCs. The clonotype comes from a woman between 55 and 75 years old in good health and CMV-seronegative. The rearrangement links TRBV6-5 to TRBJ2-1, with 7 bases fitting TRBD2. CDR3 DNA sequence: TGTGCCAGCAGTTGGGGAGGGAGGGAGTTCTTC. It translates to CASSWGGREFF.